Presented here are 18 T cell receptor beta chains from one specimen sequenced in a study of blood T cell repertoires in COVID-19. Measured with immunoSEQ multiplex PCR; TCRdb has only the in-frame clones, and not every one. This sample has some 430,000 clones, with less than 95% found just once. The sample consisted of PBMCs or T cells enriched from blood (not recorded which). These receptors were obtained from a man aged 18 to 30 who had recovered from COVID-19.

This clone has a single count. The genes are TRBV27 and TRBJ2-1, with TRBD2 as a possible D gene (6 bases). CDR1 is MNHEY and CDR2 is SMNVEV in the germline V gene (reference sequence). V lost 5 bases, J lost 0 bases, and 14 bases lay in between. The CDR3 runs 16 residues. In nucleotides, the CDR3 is TGTGCCAGCAGTCCTAGCGAATGGAGCTCCTACAATGAGCAGTTCTTC. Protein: CASSPSEWSSYNEQFF.

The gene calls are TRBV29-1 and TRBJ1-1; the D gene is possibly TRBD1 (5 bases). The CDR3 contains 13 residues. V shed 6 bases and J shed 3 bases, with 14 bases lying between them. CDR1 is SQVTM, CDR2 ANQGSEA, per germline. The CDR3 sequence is CSVGHGGDTEAFF. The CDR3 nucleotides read TGCAGCGTCGGTCACGGGGGGGACACTGAAGCTTTCTTT.

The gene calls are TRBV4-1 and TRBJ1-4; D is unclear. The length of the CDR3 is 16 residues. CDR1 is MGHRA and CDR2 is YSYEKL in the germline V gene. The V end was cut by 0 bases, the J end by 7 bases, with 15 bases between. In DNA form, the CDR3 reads TGCGCCAGCAGCCAAGATAAGGGAGGGAAGAGTGAAAAACTGTTTTTT. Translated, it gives CASSQDKGGKSEKLFF.

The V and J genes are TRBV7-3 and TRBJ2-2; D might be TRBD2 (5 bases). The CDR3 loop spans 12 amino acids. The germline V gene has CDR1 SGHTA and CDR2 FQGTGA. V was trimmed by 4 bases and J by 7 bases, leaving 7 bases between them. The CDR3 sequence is CASSSGGGELFF. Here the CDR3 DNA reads TGTGCCAGCAGCTCTGGAGGCGGGGAGCTGTTTTTT.

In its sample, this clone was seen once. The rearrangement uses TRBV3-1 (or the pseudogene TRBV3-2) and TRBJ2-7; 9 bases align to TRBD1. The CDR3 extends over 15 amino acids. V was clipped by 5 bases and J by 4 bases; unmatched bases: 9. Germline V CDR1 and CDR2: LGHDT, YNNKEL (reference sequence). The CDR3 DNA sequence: TGTGCCAGCAGCGTGGGACAGGGAGCCCCATACGAGCAGTACTTC. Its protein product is CASSVGQGAPYEQYF.

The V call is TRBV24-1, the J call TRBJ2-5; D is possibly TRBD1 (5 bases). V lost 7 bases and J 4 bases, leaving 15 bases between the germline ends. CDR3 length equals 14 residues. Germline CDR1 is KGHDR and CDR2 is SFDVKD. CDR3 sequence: CATSANWGGETQYF. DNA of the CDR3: TGTGCCACCAGCGCTAACTGGGGCGGAGAGACCCAGTACTTC.

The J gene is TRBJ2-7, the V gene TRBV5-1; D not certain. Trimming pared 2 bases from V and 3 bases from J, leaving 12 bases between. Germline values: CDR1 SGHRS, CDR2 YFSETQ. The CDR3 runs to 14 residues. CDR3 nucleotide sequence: TGCGCCAGCAGCTTCGGCGGAGTGAGCTACGAGCAGTACTTC. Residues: CASSFGGVSYEQYF.

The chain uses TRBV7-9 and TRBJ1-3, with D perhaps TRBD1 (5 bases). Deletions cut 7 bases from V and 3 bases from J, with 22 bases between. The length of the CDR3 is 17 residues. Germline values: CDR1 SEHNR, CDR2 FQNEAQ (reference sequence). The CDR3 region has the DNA TGTGCCAGCACTTCTAATTTTCAGGGCCGACTTGGAAACACCATATATTTT. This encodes CASTSNFQGRLGNTIYF.

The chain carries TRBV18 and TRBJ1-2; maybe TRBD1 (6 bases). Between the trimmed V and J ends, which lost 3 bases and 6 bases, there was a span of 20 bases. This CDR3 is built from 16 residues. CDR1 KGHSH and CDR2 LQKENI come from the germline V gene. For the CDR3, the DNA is TGTGCCAGCTCACCTAGTTTAGCGGGGGGCTCGCATGGCTACACCTTC. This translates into CASSPSLAGGSHGYTF.

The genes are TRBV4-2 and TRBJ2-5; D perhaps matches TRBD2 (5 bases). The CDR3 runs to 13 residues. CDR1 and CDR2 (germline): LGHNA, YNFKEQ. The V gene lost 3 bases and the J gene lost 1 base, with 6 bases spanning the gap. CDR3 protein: CASSQDFQETQYF. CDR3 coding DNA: TGTGCCAGCAGCCAGGACTTCCAAGAGACCCAGTACTTC.

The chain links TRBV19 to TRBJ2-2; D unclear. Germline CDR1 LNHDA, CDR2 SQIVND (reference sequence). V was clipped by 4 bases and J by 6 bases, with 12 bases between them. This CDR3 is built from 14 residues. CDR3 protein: CASSNPRAAGELFF. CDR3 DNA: TGTGCCAGTAGTAACCCCCGAGCTGCCGGGGAGCTGTTTTTT.

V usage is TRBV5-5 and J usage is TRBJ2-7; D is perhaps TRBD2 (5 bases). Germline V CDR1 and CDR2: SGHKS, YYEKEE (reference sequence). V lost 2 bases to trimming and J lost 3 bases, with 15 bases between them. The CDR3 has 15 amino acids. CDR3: CASSFLRGSVYEQYF. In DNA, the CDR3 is TGTGCCAGCAGCTTCTTACGGGGTTCGGTCTACGAGCAGTACTTC. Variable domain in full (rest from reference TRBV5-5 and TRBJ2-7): DAGVTQSPTHLIKTRGQQVTLRCSPISGHKSVSWYQQVLGQGPQFIFQYYEKEERGRGNFPDRFSARQFPNYSSELNVNALLLGDSALYLCASSFLRGSVYEQYFGPGTRLTVT.

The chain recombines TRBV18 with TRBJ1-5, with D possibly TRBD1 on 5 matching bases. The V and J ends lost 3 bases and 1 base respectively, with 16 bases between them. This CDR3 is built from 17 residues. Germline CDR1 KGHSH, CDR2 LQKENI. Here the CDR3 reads CASSPRPSGGSNQPQHF. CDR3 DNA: TGTGCCAGCTCACCTCGTCCGTCGGGGGGAAGCAATCAGCCCCAGCATTTT.

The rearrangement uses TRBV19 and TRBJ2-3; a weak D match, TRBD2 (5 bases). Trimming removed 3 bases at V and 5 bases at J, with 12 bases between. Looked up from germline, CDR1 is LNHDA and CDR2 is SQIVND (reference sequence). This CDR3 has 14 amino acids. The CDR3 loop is CASSMALGLDTQYF. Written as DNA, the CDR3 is TGTGCCAGTAGTATGGCACTAGGATTAGATACGCAGTATTTT.

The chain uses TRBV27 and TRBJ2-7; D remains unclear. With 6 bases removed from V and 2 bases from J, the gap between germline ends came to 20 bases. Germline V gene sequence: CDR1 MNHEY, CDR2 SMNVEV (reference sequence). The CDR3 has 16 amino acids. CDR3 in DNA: TGTGCCAGCAGCGGTCGACTCGAAAGTGTTCCCTACGAGCAGTACTTC. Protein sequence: CASSGRLESVPYEQYF.

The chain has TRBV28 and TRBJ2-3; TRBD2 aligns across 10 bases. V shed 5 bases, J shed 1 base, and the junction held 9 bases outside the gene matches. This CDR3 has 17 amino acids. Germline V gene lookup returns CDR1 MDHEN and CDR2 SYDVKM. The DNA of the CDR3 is TGTGCCAGCAGTCAAGCGGGAGGGCTTTGGGGCACAGATACGCAGTATTTT. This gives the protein CASSQAGGLWGTDTQYF.

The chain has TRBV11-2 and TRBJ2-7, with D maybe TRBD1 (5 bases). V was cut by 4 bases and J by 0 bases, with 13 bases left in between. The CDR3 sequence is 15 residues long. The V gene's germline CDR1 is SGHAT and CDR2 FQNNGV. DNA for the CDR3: TGTGCCAGCAGCTGGGGCTCTGCACCCTCCTACGAGCAGTACTTC. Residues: CASSWGSAPSYEQYF.

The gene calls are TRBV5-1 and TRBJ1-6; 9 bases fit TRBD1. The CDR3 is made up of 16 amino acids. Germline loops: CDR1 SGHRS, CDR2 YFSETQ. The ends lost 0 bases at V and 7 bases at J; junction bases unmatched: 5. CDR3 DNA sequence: TGCGCCAGCAGCTTGGCCGGACAGGGGCAGAATTCACCCCTCCACTTT. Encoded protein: CASSLAGQGQNSPLHF.